Included here is one TCR beta chain sequence, with context. Its specificity is not known. The source of the sample is a study of CD8+ T cells in alopecia areata. Study conclusions and caveats: Researchers report lesional scalp, most notably alopecia totalis/universalis, outstripped normal scalp in clonality. Scalp data also include sequences from resident alphabeta T cells of normal skin.

From alopecia areata patients, lesional scalp punch biopsies and peripheral blood were collected. Using a FACSAria, the CD4+ and CD8+ T cells were sorted from the PBMCs. After isolation, RNA underwent reverse transcription to generate cDNA as the sequencing template. Profiled with immunoSEQ multiplex PCR; TCRdb holds only in-frame clones, not every one. Of about 23,000 clones listed, 40% to 60% were seen once; the top ten hold around 30%. This clonotype originated in a human donor with alopecia areata. Sequencing was done on a sample of NKG2D-high CD8+ T cells sorted from blood.

The CDR3 loop is CASSDRGRETQYF. The CDR3, as DNA: TGCGCCAGCAGTGACAGGGGGCGAGAGACCCAGTACTTC. The chain recombines TRBV10-2 with TRBJ2-5; 8 bases agree with TRBD1. V shed 3 bases and J 4 bases; nucleotides not matched to a gene: 1. Germline values: CDR1 WSHSY, CDR2 SAAADI. This CDR3 region has 13 residues.